This TCR beta chain is from a study of blood T cell repertoires in COVID-19. The junction had 3 bases not matched to a gene; V was cut back by 0 bases and J by 4 bases. In germline, CDR1 is GTSNPN, CDR2 SVGIG (reference sequence). The CDR3 totals 14 residues. Assay: immunoSEQ multiplex PCR; the TCRdb copy retains only in-frame clones and omits some. The table includes fewer than 600,000 clones, 75% to 90% detected once. The specimen was peripheral blood. The sequence derives from a man aged 18 to 30 with COVID-19, enrolled during active disease. The chain employs TRBV30 and TRBJ2-3; 8 nucleotides align to TRBD1. In DNA, the CDR3 is TGTGCCTGGAGTGTCGGACAGGGTGCAGATACGCAGTATTTT. This encodes CAWSVGQGADTQYF.